A selection of T cell receptor beta chains follows, all from one sample in a study of chemoradiotherapy in HPV16-positive cancers. Repertoires were generated with immunoSEQ multiplex PCR, while TCRdb's copy carries only in-frame clones and drops some. The sample carries about 8,000 clones, about four fifths recorded once. This sample comprised blood, obtained from a patient who underwent chemoradiotherapy. These receptors came from a human donor with HPV-associated anogenital cancer. The CDR3 runs from the conserved cysteine through the conserved F or W. D genes are given only for firm matches. Clone size is shown for a subset of rows, as once, few, many or a class of expanded clone.

TRBV4-3	TRBJ2-5	-	TRBD1	TGCGCCAGCAGTTCATATCTCGGACAGGGGGGAGAGACCCAGTACTTC	CASSSYLGQGGETQYF
TRBV7-8	TRBJ1-5	once	-	TGTGCCAGCAGCTTGGGAGTCAATCAGCCCCAGCATTTT	CASSLGVNQPQHF
TRBV6-4	TRBJ2-1	-	TRBD1	TGTGCCAGCAGTGACTCGACAGGGGAAGGCTACAATGAGCAGTTCTTC	CASSDSTGEGYNEQFF
TRBV6-5	TRBJ2-7	-	-	TGTGCCAGCAGTAGGGGGGGCTCCTACGAGCAGTACTTC	CASSRGGSYEQYF
TRBV7-9	TRBJ2-7	-	-	TGTGCCAGCACCTCTAAGACTGGAGGGGGGCAGTACTTC	CASTSKTGGGQYF
TRBV2	TRBJ1-2	-	-	TGTGCCAGCAGGACAGAGAGAGTTGAAGGCTACACCTTC	CASRTERVEGYTF
TRBV27	TRBJ2-7	-	-	TGTGCCAGCAGTCTCCTGGTGGGGGCAAGCTCCTACGAGCAGTACTTC	CASSLLVGASSYEQYF
TRBV7-9	TRBJ1-3	-	TRBD1	TGTGCCAGCAGCTTAGGGATTGACAGGGAATCTGGAAACACCATATATTTT	CASSLGIDRESGNTIYF
TRBV5-6	TRBJ2-5	-	-	TGTGCCAGCAGCTTGCTCAGGGAGACCCAGTACTTC	CASSLLRETQYF
TRBV29-1	TRBJ1-2	-	-	TGCAGCGTTGATATTGGGAGCCTCTATGGCTACACCTTC	CSVDIGSLYGYTF
TRBV11-3	TRBJ2-3	-	TRBD2	TGTGCCAGCAGCCCGGGGGGGCCCACAGATACGCAGTATTTT	CASSPGGPTDTQYF
TRBV5-4	TRBJ1-1	-	-	TGTGCCAGCAGACTAGGGGGGAGCACTGAAGCTTTCTTT	CASRLGGSTEAFF
TRBV27	TRBJ1-2	-	-	TGTGCCAGCAGTTCGCTAGGGGGTGGCTATGGCTACACCTTC	CASSSLGGGYGYTF
TRBV5-1	TRBJ2-2	-	-	TGCGCCAGCGAGGAGGGAACCACCGGGGAGCTGTTTTTT	CASEEGTTGELFF
TRBV7-9	TRBJ1-6	-	TRBD1	TGTGCCAGCAGCTATAGTGGCTCGGGACAGATTAATTCACCCCTCCACTTT	CASSYSGSGQINSPLHF
TRBV7-9	TRBJ2-3	-	-	TGTGCCAGCAGCCCTGCTCAGGTAGTTGTGGGCACAGATACGCAGTATTTT	CASSPAQVVVGTDTQYF
TRBV7-9	TRBJ2-1	-	TRBD1	TGTGCCAGCAGCTTAGCGGGGACAGGCAGCGAGCAGTTCTTC	CASSLAGTGSEQFF
TRBV7-9	TRBJ2-7	-	-	TGTGCCAGCAGCCCCAGTAATCTAGCAGGCGAGCAGTACTTC	CASSPSNLAGEQYF
TRBV28	TRBJ2-7	-	-	TGTGCCAGCAGGCTAGACAGGTACGAGCAGTACTTC	CASRLDRYEQYF
TRBV7-2	TRBJ1-1	-	TRBD1	TGTGCCAGCAGGCGACAGGGCACTGAAGCTTTCTTT	CASRRQGTEAFF
TRBV19	TRBJ1-5	-	TRBD1	TGTGCCAGTACCCTCCGGGGGACAGGGAGTTTTGCCAATCAGCCCCAGCATTTT	CASTLRGTGSFANQPQHF
TRBV5-1	TRBJ2-7	-	TRBD1	TGCGCCAGCAGCTTACCAGGGGGCAACTACGAGCAGTACTTC	CASSLPGGNYEQYF
TRBV11-2	TRBJ1-2	-	-	TGTGCCAGCAGCCTAGCGGACATGGATGGCTACACCTTC	CASSLADMDGYTF
TRBV6-8	TRBJ1-2	-	-	TGTGCCAGCAGTTACAGGTCCCCCACCAACTATGGCTACACCTTC	CASSYRSPTNYGYTF
TRBV11-2	TRBJ2-5	-	-	TGTGCCAGCAGCCTACACGATGAGACCCAGTACTTC	CASSLHDETQYF
TRBV11-3	TRBJ2-2	-	-	TGTGCCAGCAGCTCGATTCCTAGGGGCGGGGAGCTGTTTTTT	CASSSIPRGGELFF
TRBV6-5	TRBJ2-7	-	TRBD1	TGTGCCAGCAGGCCAGGACAGGGCTTGAGGTACGAGCAGTACTTC	CASRPGQGLRYEQYF
TRBV7-8	TRBJ2-7	-	TRBD1	TGTGCCAGCAGCTGGGGAGACAGGGGTTCCTACGAGCAGTACTTC	CASSWGDRGSYEQYF
TRBV7-9	TRBJ1-1	-	-	TGTGCCAGCAGCCATTCTATAGGGGTCGGCACTGAAGCTTTCTTT	CASSHSIGVGTEAFF